This T cell receptor (beta chain) was identified during a study of blood T cell repertoires in COVID-19. The wider study: COVID-19 samples collected from the United States, Italy and Spain covered acute and convalescent phases. The cDNA or gDNA used as material had been derived from T cells, B-cell-depleted T cells, or PBMCs.

CDR3 length: 18 amino acids. After removal of 3 bases from V and 8 bases from J, the junction contained 16 bases not matched to a gene. In germline, CDR1 is SGHTA, CDR2 FQGNSA. The authors' processing: Amplification from reference gene primers served as the basis for estimated nucleated cell counts. The protocol was immunoSEQ multiplex PCR, while the TCRdb copy is restricted to in-frame clones and leaves out a portion. The V and J calls and clone size are taken from that table; D and trimming were inferred from the DNA. The sample contains over 100,000 clones, 90% to 95% of which appear only once. This chain joins TRBV7-2 and TRBJ1-6; 7 bases are shared with TRBD1. The sequence came from a human donor in a cohort sampled during active COVID-19. The sample was peripheral blood. The CDR3 sequence: CASSFRQGLVYAYSPLHF. The DNA of the CDR3 is TGTGCCAGCAGCTTCAGACAGGGATTAGTCTATGCCTATTCACCCCTCCACTTT.